This T cell receptor beta chain was recorded in a study of early T cells in non-severe SARS-CoV-2 infection. Regarding the study as a whole: Lookups in VDJdb leaned toward anti-spike CD8 responses and missed private and CD4 specificities.

Germline CDR1 MNHEY, CDR2 SVGAGI. The V end lost 0 bases, the J end lost 3 bases, and 21 bases lay between the germline ends. This CDR3 spans 19 amino acids. TCRdb re-called the 5' RACE reads through MiXCR, storing one row per CDR3 protein. This sample has fewer than 85,000 distinct CDR3 sequences; approximately 13% occur once, and the top ten carry under 1.5%. In this sample, this clonotype turned up a few times. Its antigen is still unknown. The chain joins TRBV6-5 to TRBJ2-1, with D tentatively TRBD2 (6 bases). This clonotype was sampled from an adult who was a healthcare worker with PCR-confirmed SARS-CoV-2 infection or an uninfected control (not recorded which). Sequenced material: whole blood. CDR3 DNA: TGTGCCAGCAGTTACTCGGGAGGCCCTACTAGTGATAGCTACAATGAGCAGTTCTTC. It is translated as CASSYSGGPTSDSYNEQFF.